Presented here are 30 T cell receptor beta chains from one specimen sequenced in a study of tumor and adjacent non-tumor tissue in lung cancer. RNA was extracted from bulk tissue without any cell sorting. Distant lung tissue was collected more than 3 cm away from the tumor edge. The library came from three nested PCR rounds adapted from ARM-PCR protocols. TCRdb reanalysed the multiplex PCR reads using MiXCR and keeps one entry per CDR3 protein. The sample shows tens of thousands of distinct CDR3 sequences, 64% of them seen only once. The specimen sequenced was distant non-tumor lung tissue. Receptors originate from a woman in her 70s with non-small cell lung cancer.

This clonotype was seen a few times. The rearrangement uses TRBV24-1 and TRBJ1-1; 8 bases match TRBD1. The germline gives CDR1 KGHDR, CDR2 SFDVKD. The CDR3 has 15 residues. Trimming took 2 bases from V and 4 from J; bases not matched to a gene: 5. The CDR3 is CATSDSDRGGTEAFF. The CDR3 DNA sequence: TGTGCCACCAGTGATTCTGACAGGGGTGGCACTGAAGCTTTCTTT.

With regard to this clonotype: One end of the junction does not line up with germline, which may come from a read error. V gene TRBV29-1 combines with J gene TRBJ2-3; 7 nucleotides match TRBD1. CDR3 size: 16 residues. The germline gives CDR1 SQVTM, CDR2 ANQGSEA. This chain's CDR3 is CSVMGDRSAVTDMQYF. CDR3 bases: TGCAGCGTCATGGGGGACAGATCCGCCGTCACAGATATGCAGTATTTT.

About this clonotype: The junction does not match germline at one end; this may be a read error. V is TRBV10-3 and J is TRBJ2-1; a weak D match, TRBD1 (5 bases). The germline CDR1 and CDR2 sequences are ENHRY and SYGVKD. The length of the CDR3 is 14 residues. CDR3 bases: TGTGCCATCAGTGACACCGGCAGGGTCAATGAGCACTCCTTC. This encodes CAISDTGRVNEHSF.

This clonotype was picked up many times. V and J are TRBV6-2 or TRBV6-3 and TRBJ2-1; D is undetermined. There are 12 residues in the CDR3. Between the trimmed V and J ends, which lost 6 bases and 5 bases, there was a span of 8 bases. Germline CDR1 MNHEY, CDR2 SVGEGT. The CDR3 DNA reads as TGTGCCAGCAGCTACCCACACAATGAGCAGTTCTTC. Amino acids: CASSYPHNEQFF.

Comment on this clonotype: An end of the junction does not agree with germline; a read error may underlie this. The chain couples TRBV5-4 to TRBJ2-1; 14 positions match TRBD2. There are 19 residues in the CDR3. CDR1 is SGHNT and CDR2 is YYREEE in the germline V gene (reference sequence). The CDR3 nucleotides are TGTGCCAGCAGCATGGGACTAGCGGGAGACTCAAGCTCCTACAAAGAGCAGTTCTTC. Translating it yields CASSMGLAGDSSSYKEQFF.

With regard to this clonotype: This may be a read error, as it is one base from a much larger clone. This chain connects TRBV20-1 to TRBJ2-1, with 9 positions matching TRBD2. This CDR3 is 16 amino acids long. CDR1 and CDR2 (germline): DFQATT, SNEGSKA (reference sequence). CDR3 sequence (DNA): TGCAGTACTAGAGATCCTAAAGGGACTAGCCACAATGAGCAGTTCTTC. Amino acid sequence: CSTRDPKGTSHNEQFF.

As regards this clonotype: A junction end diverges from the germline sequence, so it may reflect a read error. The DNA for the CDR3 is TGTGCCTGCAGTTACTCTTCTAGCGGGACGGAACAGTTCTTC. This gives the protein CACSYSSSGTEQFF. This chain uses TRBV6-6 with TRBJ2-1; the match to TRBD2 covers 9 bases. Germline CDR1 MNHNY, CDR2 SVGAGI (reference sequence). CDR3 size: 14 residues.

As regards this clonotype: Being one base from a much bigger clone, this may be a read error. The chain links TRBV20-1 to TRBJ2-1; maybe TRBD1 (6 bases). V lost 3 bases and J lost 7, with 16 bases in between. Germline values: CDR1 DFQATT, CDR2 SNEGSKA (reference sequence). The CDR3 sequence is 14 residues long. The CDR3 protein is CSARSTIGTNEQFF. The CDR3 DNA reads as TGCAGTGCTAGGTCTACTATCGGGACAAATGAGCAGTTCTTC.

The chain has TRBV6-6 and TRBJ2-3; D might be TRBD2 (6 bases). Germline CDR1 reads MNHNY; CDR2 reads SVGAGI (reference sequence). This CDR3 region has 14 residues. This CDR3 reads CVCSPRDFPDTQYF. The CDR3 DNA reads TGTGTCTGCAGTCCCCGGGACTTTCCAGATACGCAGTATTTT.

This clonotype was counted a single time. The CDR3 region has the DNA TGTGCTAGCGGTGAAGAAGAGGGGACAGGCTTTTCACCCCTCCACTTT. Translated: CASGEEEGTGFSPLHF. V gene TRBV6-1 combines with J gene TRBJ1-6; TRBD1 matches 8 bases. The CDR3 covers 16 residues. CDR1 and CDR2 from the germline V gene are MNHNS and SASEGT.

As regards this clonotype: Just one base apart from a much larger clone, this may be a read error. The V call is TRBV20-1, the J call TRBJ2-1; no clear D. Germline loops: CDR1 DFQATT, CDR2 SNEGSKA (reference sequence). The CDR3 consists of 11 residues. The chain's CDR3 is CSASSYNVQFF. CDR3 nucleotides: TGCAGTGCTTCGAGTTACAATGTGCAGTTCTTC.

This clonotype turned up a few times. This may come from a read error, since a much larger clone is one base off. The chain recombines TRBV14 with TRBJ2-1; 7 bases match TRBD2. The CDR3 runs 13 residues. Germline V gives CDR1 SGHDN, CDR2 FVKESK. The CDR3 loop reads CASSQGGNNGQFF. CDR3 sequence (DNA): TGTGCCAGCAGCCAGGGGGGGAACAATGGGCAGTTCTTC.

With respect to this clonotype: The junction does not match germline at one end; this may be a read error. The rearrangement joins TRBV12-3 or TRBV12-4 to TRBJ2-5, with unresolved D. This CDR3 comprises 14 residues. The CDR3 DNA sequence: TGTGCCTGCAGTATTCCTGGGCGGCAAGAGACTCAGTACTTC. Protein: CACSIPGRQETQYF.

For this clonotype: A read error may produce the germline difference seen at one junction end. The rearrangement joins TRBV4-1 to TRBJ1-5; 7 nucleotides line up with TRBD1. The CDR3 runs 15 residues. Germline assignment: CDR1 MGHRA and CDR2 YSYEKL. CDR3 region: CVSSQTGQSNQSQHF. In DNA form, the CDR3 reads TGCGTCAGTAGCCAGACGGGACAGAGCAATCAGTCCCAGCATTTT.

This clonotype was counted many times. CDR3 protein: CASSRASGSTDTQYF. Here the CDR3 DNA reads TGTGCCAGCAGCCGAGCTAGCGGGAGCACAGATACGCAGTATTTT. The chain employs TRBV11-2 and TRBJ2-3; 8 bases line up with TRBD2. The CDR3 extends over 15 amino acids. V lost 5 bases and J lost 0; bases outside the gene matches: 4. Germline CDR1 SGHAT, CDR2 FQNNGV.

This clonotype was seen repeatedly, ten times or more. This rearrangement joins TRBV28 to TRBJ2-4; maybe TRBD1 (5 bases). This CDR3 has 13 residues. V was shortened by 7 bases and J by 6 bases, with 13 bases between the two germline ends. Per germline, CDR1 MDHEN and CDR2 SYDVKM. CDR3 in amino acids: CASKQDRRNIQYF. As DNA, the CDR3 is TGTGCCAGCAAACAGGACCGTAGAAACATTCAGTACTTC.

In regard to this clonotype: Germline is not matched at one junction end, which may reflect a read error. The chain links TRBV20-1 to TRBJ1-2, with 8 bases that match TRBD1. CDR3 length equals 13 residues. CDR1 DFQATT and CDR2 SNEGSKA come from the germline V gene (reference sequence). CDR3 sequence reads: CSAETTGDYDYTF. CDR3 bases: TGCAGTGCTGAAACGACAGGGGACTATGACTACACCTTC.

Points on this clonotype: The final CDR3 position lacks the conserved phenylalanine or tryptophan, pointing to a likely read error. It is unclear where the CDR3 begins or ends on the DNA, so no DNA is shown, and the CDR3 is as TCRdb lists it. The chain combines TRBV4-1 with TRBJ1-1. The length of the CDR3 is 14 amino acids, counting both ends. The germline gives CDR1 MGHRA, CDR2 YSYEKL. The CDR3 reads CASSHRTENTEALY.

This clonotype was counted only a few times. A much larger clone sits a single nucleotide away, making a read error possible. CDR3 nucleotide sequence: TGTGCCAGCACCTTGGGAGCAGGAACCTACGAGCAGTACTTC. Translated: CASTLGAGTYEQYF. The gene calls are TRBV5-4 and TRBJ2-7; D perhaps matches TRBD2 (5 bases). This CDR3 has 14 amino acids. The germline V gene encodes CDR1 SGHNT and CDR2 YYREEE (reference sequence).

Notes on this clonotype: An end of the junction does not agree with germline; a read error may underlie this. CDR3 in amino acids: CYVEGGYTDTQYF. The CDR3, as DNA: TGCTACGTTGAAGGGGGGTACACAGATACACAGTATTTT. The chain combines TRBV29-1 with TRBJ2-3; D is tentatively TRBD1 or TRBD2 (6 bases each). The germline V gene has CDR1 SQVTM and CDR2 ANQGSEA. The CDR3 contains 13 residues.

This clonotype occurred many times. The rearrangement uses TRBV5-4 and TRBJ2-3; D unresolved. V lost 1 base to trimming and J lost 0 bases, with 9 bases between them. The CDR3 extends over 15 amino acids. Germline CDR1 and CDR2: SGHNT and YYREEE (reference sequence). The CDR3 coding sequence is TGTGCCAGCAGCTTGAGGGTTCACAGCACAGATACGCAGTATTTT. It codes for CASSLRVHSTDTQYF.

This clonotype was seen ten or more times. This chain connects TRBV5-4 to TRBJ2-3; D remains unclear. This CDR3 has 13 residues. Trimming pared 2 bases from V and 6 bases from J, leaving 10 bases between. Germline V CDR1 and CDR2: SGHNT, YYREEE (reference sequence). CDR3 loop: CASSFTPRDTQYF. CDR3 coding DNA: TGTGCCAGCAGCTTTACCCCGAGGGATACGCAGTATTTT. The entire variable domain, with the rest obtained from reference TRBV5-4 and TRBJ2-3, is as follows: ETGVTQSPTHLIKTRGQQVTLRCSSQSGHNTVSWYQQALGQGPQFIFQYYREEENGRGNFPPRFSGLQFPNYSSELNVNALELDDSALYLCASSFTPRDTQYFGPGTRLTVL.

This clonotype was observed a handful of times. The junction does not match germline at one end; this may be a read error. This rearrangement joins TRBV5-1 to TRBJ1-1; D is possibly TRBD1 (6 bases). The CDR3 is 15 residues long. Per germline, CDR1 SGHRS and CDR2 YFSETQ. CDR3 in amino acids: CTSSPAGEMNTEAFF. The DNA for the CDR3 is TGCACCAGCAGCCCCGCAGGGGAAATGAACACTGAAGCTTTCTTT.

This clonotype was detected many times. The gene calls are TRBV5-6 and TRBJ2-3; D not certain. The CDR3 sequence is 16 residues long. V was clipped by 4 bases and J by 0 bases, with 15 bases between them. CDR1 and CDR2 (germline): SGHDT, YYEEEE. CDR3 sequence reads: CASSPTDGPSTDTQYF. DNA of the CDR3: TGTGCCAGCAGCCCGACGGACGGACCGAGCACAGATACGCAGTATTTT.

With respect to this clonotype: One junction end does not reproduce the germline sequence, and a read error may be involved. The chain uses TRBV29-1 and TRBJ1-4; possible D gene TRBD1, 6 bases. The CDR3 is made up of 14 amino acids. Germline CDR1 is SQVTM and CDR2 is ANQGSEA. Here the CDR3 DNA reads TGCGGCGTCGGACGGAGGGGGACTAATGAAAAACTGTTTTTT. As protein: CGVGRRGTNEKLFF.

On this clonotype itself: A read error may explain this, as a much larger clone is one base away. The CDR3 nucleotides read TGTGCCAGCAGTTTCAGGACAGGCGGCACCGGGAAGCTGTTTTTT. Translating it yields CASSFRTGGTGKLFF. V is TRBV12-3 or TRBV12-4 and J is TRBJ2-2, with TRBD1 identical over 7 bases. There are 15 residues in the CDR3.

As for this clonotype: With a much larger clone just one base away, this may be a read error. V gene TRBV12-3 or TRBV12-4 combines with J gene TRBJ2-3; 7 bases agree with TRBD2. The CDR3 length is 14 residues. V was pared by 3 bases and J by 15 bases, with 15 bases of the junction left unmatched. CDR3 residues: CASSFRPPAGPGYF. The CDR3 coding sequence is TGTGCCAGCAGTTTTCGTCCCCCAGCGGGACCGGGATATTTT.

This clonotype was counted only a few times. V gene TRBV20-1 combines with J gene TRBJ2-1; 10 bases line up with TRBD1. Germline values: CDR1 DFQATT, CDR2 SNEGSKA (reference sequence). Losses at the gene ends were 3 bases for V and 5 bases for J; bases not matched to a gene: 13. CDR3 size: 17 residues. The chain's CDR3 is CSARPPRQGAVDNEQFF. The CDR3 bases are TGCAGTGCTAGGCCCCCTCGACAGGGGGCTGTGGACAATGAGCAGTTCTTC.

This clonotype was observed a few times. The V gene is TRBV5-1, the J gene TRBJ1-2; D not resolved. CDR3 length: 13 amino acids. Looked up from germline, CDR1 is SGHRS and CDR2 is YFSETQ. V was shortened by 0 bases and J by 8 bases, with 11 bases between the two germline ends. For the CDR3, the DNA is TGCGCCAGCAGCTTGGGCTCCCAGGACGGCTACACCTTC. This sequence encodes CASSLGSQDGYTF.

The sample holds many counts of this clonotype. V is TRBV6-5 and J is TRBJ2-1; D uncertain. Looked up from germline, CDR1 is MNHEY and CDR2 is SVGAGI. The CDR3 is 13 residues long. The germline V and J ends were trimmed by 6 bases and 5 bases, with 11 bases remaining between them. The CDR3 protein is CASSRHNNNEQFF. CDR3 in DNA: TGTGCCAGCAGCCGCCATAATAACAATGAGCAGTTCTTC.